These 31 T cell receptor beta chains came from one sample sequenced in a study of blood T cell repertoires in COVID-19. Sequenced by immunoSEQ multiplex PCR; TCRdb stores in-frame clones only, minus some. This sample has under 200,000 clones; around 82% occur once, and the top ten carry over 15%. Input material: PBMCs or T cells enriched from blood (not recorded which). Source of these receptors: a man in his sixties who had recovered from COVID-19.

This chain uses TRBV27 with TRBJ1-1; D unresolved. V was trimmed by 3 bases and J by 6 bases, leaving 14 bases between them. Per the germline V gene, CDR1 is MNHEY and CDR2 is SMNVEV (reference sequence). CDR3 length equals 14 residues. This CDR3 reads CASSFRLETPEAFF. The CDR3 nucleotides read TGTGCCAGCAGTTTCCGTCTAGAAACCCCTGAAGCTTTCTTT.

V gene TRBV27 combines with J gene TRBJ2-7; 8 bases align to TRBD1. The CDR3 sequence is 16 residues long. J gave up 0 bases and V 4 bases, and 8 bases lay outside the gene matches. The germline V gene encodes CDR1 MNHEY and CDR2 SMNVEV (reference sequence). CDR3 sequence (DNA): TGTGCCAGCAGTTCGGGGGACAGGTTCTACTCCTACGAGCAGTACTTC. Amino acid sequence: CASSSGDRFYSYEQYF.

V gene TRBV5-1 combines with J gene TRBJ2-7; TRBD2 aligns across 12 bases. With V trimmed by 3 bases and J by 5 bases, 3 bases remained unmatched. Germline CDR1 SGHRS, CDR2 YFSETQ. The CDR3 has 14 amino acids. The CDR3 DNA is TGCGCCAGCAGCTCGACTAGCGGGAGCGACGAGCAGTACTTC. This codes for CASSSTSGSDEQYF.

CDR3 in amino acids: CASSIGTQETQYF. CDR3 in DNA: TGTGCCAGCAGCATCGGGACTCAAGAGACCCAGTACTTC. J is TRBJ2-5 and V is TRBV7-3; D perhaps matches TRBD2 (6 bases). The germline V gene has CDR1 SGHTA and CDR2 FQGTGA. The CDR3 is 13 amino acids. Trimming removed 5 bases from V and 2 bases from J, with 9 bases in between.

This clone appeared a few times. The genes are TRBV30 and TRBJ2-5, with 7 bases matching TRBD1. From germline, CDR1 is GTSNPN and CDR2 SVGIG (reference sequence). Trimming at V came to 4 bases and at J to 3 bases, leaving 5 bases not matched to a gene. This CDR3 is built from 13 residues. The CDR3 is CAWIPTGKETQYF. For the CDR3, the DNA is TGTGCCTGGATTCCGACAGGGAAAGAGACCCAGTACTTC.

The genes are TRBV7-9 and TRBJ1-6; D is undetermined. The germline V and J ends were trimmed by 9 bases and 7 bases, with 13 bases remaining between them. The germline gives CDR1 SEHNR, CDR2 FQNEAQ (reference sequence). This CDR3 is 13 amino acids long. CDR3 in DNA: TGTGCCAGTCCAAGGGAGGAGAATTCACCCCTCCACTTT. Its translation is CASPREENSPLHF.

The CDR3 here is CASSLVLTSKPGEQYF. The CDR3, as DNA: TGTGCCAGCAGCTTAGTTCTCACTAGCAAGCCAGGCGAGCAGTACTTC. The chain has TRBV11-2 and TRBJ2-7; a possible D gene is TRBD2 (6 bases). Trimming left V 1 base short and J 6 bases short, with 19 bases between. The CDR3 consists of 16 residues. CDR1 and CDR2 (germline): SGHAT, FQNNGV. The full variable domain, its missing parts supplied by reference TRBV11-2 and TRBJ2-7, is EAGVAQSPRYKIIEKRQSVAFWCNPISGHATLYWYQQILGQGPKLLIQFQNNGVVDDSQLPKDRFSAERLKGVDSTLKIQPAKLEDSAVYLCASSLVLTSKPGEQYFGPGTRLTVT.

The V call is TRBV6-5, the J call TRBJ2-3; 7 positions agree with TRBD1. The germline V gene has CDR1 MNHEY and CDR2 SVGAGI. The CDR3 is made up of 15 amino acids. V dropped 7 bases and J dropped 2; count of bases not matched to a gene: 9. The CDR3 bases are TGTGCCAGCACCCTTAGGGACAGACTCACAGATACGCAGTATTTT. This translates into CASTLRDRLTDTQYF.

The CDR3 DNA reads as TGTGCCAGCTCACCACCGTACAGCAGGAACACTGAAGCTTTCTTT. As protein: CASSPPYSRNTEAFF. This sequence joins TRBV18 and TRBJ1-1; D uncertain. This CDR3 has 15 amino acids. V dropped 0 bases and J dropped 1 base, with 9 bases sitting between them. CDR1 KGHSH and CDR2 LQKENI come from the germline V gene.

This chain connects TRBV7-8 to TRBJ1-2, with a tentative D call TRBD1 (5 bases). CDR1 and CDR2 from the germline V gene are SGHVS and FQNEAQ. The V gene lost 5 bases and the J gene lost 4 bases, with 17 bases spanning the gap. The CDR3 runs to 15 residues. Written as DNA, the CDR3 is TGTGCCAGCAGCCCCAGAGGAGGGGTATTCTATGGCTACACCTTC. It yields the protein CASSPRGGVFYGYTF.

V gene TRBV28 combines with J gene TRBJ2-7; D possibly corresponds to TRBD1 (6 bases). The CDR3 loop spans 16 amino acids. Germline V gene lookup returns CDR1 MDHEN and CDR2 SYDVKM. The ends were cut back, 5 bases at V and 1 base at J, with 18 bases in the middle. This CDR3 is CASSPPAQGRSYEQYF. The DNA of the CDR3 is TGTGCCAGCAGTCCGCCGGCCCAGGGGCGTTCCTACGAGCAGTACTTC.

In DNA, the CDR3 is TGTGCCAGCAGCTTAGTGGGCAGGGATCAGCCCCAGCATTTT. This encodes CASSLVGRDQPQHF. The chain has TRBV7-9 and TRBJ1-5; TRBD1 might be the D (5 bases). Deletions cut 1 base from V and 5 bases from J, with 9 bases between. The CDR3 contains 14 residues. The germline V gene has CDR1 SEHNR and CDR2 FQNEAQ (reference sequence). The full variable domain, completed using reference TRBV7-9 and TRBJ1-5, is DTGVSQNPRHKITKRGQNVTFRCDPISEHNRLYWYRQTLGQGPEFLTYFQNEAQLEKSRLLSDRFSAERPKGSFSTLEIQRTEQGDSAMYLCASSLVGRDQPQHFGDGTRLSIL.

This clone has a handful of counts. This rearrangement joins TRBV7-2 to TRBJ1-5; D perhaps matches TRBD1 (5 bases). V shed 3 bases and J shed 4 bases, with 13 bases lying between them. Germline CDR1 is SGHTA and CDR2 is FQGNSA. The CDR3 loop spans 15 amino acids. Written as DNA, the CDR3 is TGTGCCAGCAGCTTCCAGGGAGGTACGAATCAGCCCCAGCATTTT. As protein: CASSFQGGTNQPQHF.

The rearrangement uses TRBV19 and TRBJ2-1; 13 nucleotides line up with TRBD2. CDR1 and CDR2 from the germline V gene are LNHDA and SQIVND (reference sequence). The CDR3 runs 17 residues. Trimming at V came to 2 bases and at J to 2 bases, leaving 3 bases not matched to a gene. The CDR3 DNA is TGTGCCAGTAGTATATTAACTAGCGGGAGGGCCTACAATGAGCAGTTCTTC. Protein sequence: CASSILTSGRAYNEQFF. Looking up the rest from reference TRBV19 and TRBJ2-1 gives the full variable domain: DGGITQSPKYLFRKEGQNVTLSCEQNLNHDAMYWYRQDPGQGLRLIYYSQIVNDFQKGDIAEGYSVSREKKESFPLTVTSAQKNPTAFYLCASSILTSGRAYNEQFFGPGTRLTVL.

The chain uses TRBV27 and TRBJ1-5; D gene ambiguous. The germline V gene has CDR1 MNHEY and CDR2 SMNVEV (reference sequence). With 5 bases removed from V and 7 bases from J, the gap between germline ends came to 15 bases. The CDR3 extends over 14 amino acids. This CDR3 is CASSPQGGGQPQHF. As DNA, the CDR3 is TGTGCCAGCAGTCCCCAAGGCGGTGGGCAGCCCCAGCATTTT.

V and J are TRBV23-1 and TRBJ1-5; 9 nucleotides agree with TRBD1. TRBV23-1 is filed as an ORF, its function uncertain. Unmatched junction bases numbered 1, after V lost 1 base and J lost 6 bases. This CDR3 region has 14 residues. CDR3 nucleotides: TGCGCCAGCAGTCAATACAGGGGGCTTCAGCCCCAGCATTTT. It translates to CASSQYRGLQPQHF.

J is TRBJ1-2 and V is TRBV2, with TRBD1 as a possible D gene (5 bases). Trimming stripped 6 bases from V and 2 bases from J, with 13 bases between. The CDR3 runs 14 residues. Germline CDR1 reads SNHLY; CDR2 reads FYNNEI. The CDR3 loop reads CASSGGTINYGYTF. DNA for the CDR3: TGTGCCAGCAGCGGGGGGACGATAAACTATGGCTACACCTTC. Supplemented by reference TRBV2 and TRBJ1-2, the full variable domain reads EPEVTQTPSHQVTQMGQEVILRCVPISNHLYFYWYRQILGQKVEFLVSFYNNEISEKSEIFDDQFSVERPDGSNFTLKIRSTKLEDSAMYFCASSGGTINYGYTFGSGTRLTVV.

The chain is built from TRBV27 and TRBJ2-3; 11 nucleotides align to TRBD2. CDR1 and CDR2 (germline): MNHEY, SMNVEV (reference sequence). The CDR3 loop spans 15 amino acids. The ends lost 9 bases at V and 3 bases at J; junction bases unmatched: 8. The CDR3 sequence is CARYLAGGWTDTQYF. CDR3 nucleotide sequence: TGTGCCAGATACCTAGCGGGAGGCTGGACAGATACGCAGTATTTT.

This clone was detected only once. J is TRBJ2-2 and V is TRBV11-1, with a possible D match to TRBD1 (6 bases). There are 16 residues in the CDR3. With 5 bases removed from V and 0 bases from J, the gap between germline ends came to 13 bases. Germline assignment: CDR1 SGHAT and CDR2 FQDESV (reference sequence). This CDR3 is CASSPAGGANTGELFF. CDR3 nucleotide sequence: TGTGCCAGCAGCCCTGCTGGGGGCGCGAACACCGGGGAGCTGTTTTTT. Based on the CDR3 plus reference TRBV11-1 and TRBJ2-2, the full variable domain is EAEVAQSPRYKITEKSQAVAFWCDPISGHATLYWYRQILGQGPELLVQFQDESVVDDSQLPKDRFSAERLKGVDSTLKIQPAELGDSAMYLCASSPAGGANTGELFFGEGSRLTVL.

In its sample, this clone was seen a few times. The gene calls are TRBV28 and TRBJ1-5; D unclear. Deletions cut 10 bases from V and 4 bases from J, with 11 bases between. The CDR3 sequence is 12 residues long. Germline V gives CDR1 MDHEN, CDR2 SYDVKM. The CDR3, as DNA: TGTGCCACCCTAGACCCTAATCAGCCCCAGCATTTT. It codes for CATLDPNQPQHF.

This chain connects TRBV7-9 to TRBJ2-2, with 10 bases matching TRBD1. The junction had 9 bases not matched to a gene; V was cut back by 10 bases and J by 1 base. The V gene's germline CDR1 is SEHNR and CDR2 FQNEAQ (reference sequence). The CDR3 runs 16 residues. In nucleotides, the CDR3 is TGTGCCATGCCCGGACAGGGGGTGATGAACACCGGGGAGCTGTTTTTT. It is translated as CAMPGQGVMNTGELFF.

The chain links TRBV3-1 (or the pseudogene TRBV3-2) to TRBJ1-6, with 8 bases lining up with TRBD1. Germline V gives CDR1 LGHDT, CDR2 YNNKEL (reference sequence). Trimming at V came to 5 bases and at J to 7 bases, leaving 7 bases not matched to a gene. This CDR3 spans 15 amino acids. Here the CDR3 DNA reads TGTGCCAGCAGCGTAAGGACAGGGAGCAATTCACCCCTCCACTTT. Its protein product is CASSVRTGSNSPLHF.

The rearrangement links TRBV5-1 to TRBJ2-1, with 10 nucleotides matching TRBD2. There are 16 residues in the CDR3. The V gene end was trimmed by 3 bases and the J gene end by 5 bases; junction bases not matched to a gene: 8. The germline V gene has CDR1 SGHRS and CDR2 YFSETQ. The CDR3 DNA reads TGCGCCAGCAGCTATGTACTAGCGGGGATAAACAATGAGCAGTTCTTC. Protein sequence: CASSYVLAGINNEQFF.

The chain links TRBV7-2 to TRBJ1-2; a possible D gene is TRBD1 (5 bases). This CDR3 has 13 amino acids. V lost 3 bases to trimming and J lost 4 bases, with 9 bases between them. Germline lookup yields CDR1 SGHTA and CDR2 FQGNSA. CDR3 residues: CASSLGQVYGYTF. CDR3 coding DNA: TGTGCCAGCAGCTTGGGGCAGGTCTATGGCTACACCTTC.

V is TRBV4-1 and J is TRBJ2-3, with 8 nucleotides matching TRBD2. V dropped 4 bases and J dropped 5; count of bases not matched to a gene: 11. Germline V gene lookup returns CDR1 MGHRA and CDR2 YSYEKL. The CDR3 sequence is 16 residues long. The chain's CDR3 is CASSLQPGLVIDTQYF. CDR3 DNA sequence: TGCGCCAGCAGCCTACAGCCGGGACTAGTGATAGATACGCAGTATTTT.

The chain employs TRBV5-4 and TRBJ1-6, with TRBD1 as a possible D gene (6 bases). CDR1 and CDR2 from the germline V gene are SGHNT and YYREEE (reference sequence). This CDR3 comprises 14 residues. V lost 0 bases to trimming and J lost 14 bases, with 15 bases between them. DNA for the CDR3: TGTGCCAGCAGCTTGGCTGGGGGCCCGAAGGCCCTCCACTTT. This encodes CASSLAGGPKALHF. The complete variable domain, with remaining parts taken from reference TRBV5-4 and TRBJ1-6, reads ETGVTQSPTHLIKTRGQQVTLRCSSQSGHNTVSWYQQALGQGPQFIFQYYREEENGRGNFPPRFSGLQFPNYSSELNVNALELDDSALYLCASSLAGGPKALHFGNGTRLTVT.

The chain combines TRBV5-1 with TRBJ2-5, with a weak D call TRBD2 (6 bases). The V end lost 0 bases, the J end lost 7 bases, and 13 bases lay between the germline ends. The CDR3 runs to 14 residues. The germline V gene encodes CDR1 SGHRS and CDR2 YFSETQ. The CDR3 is CASSLGDGGWTQYF. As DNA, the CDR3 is TGCGCCAGCAGCTTGGGGGACGGGGGATGGACCCAGTACTTC.

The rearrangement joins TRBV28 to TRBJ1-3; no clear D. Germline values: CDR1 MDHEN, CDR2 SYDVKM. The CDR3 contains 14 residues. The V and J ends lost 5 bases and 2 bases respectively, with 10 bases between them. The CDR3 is CASSADITGNTIYF. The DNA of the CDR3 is TGTGCCAGCAGTGCCGACATAACTGGAAACACCATATATTTT.

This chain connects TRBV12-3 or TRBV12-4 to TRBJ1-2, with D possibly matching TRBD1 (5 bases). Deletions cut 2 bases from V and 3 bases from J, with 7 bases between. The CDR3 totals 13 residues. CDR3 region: CASSLLTDYGYTF. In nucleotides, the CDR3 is TGTGCCAGCAGTTTATTGACAGACTATGGCTACACCTTC.

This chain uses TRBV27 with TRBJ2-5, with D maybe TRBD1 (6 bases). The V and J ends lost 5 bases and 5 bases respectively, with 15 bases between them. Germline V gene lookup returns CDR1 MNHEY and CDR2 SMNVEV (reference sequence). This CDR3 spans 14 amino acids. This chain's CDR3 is CASSPRTGLETQYF. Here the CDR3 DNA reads TGTGCCAGCAGTCCCCGAACAGGGCTGGAGACCCAGTACTTC.

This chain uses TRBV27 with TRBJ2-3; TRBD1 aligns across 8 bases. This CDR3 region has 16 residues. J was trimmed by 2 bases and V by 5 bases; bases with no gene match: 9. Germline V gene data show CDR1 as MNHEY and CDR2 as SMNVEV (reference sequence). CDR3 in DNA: TGTGCCAGCAGTCCCGGACAGGGTTTTGACACAGATACGCAGTATTTT. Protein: CASSPGQGFDTDTQYF.